The 8 T cell receptor beta chains below were found in one sample sequenced in a study of blood T cell repertoires in COVID-19. Clones were read by immunoSEQ multiplex PCR, and TCRdb kept only the in-frame ones, dropping some. Here the sample spans roughly 100,000 clones, approximately 80% being singletons. The sequencing input was peripheral blood. These receptors were obtained from a human donor in a cohort sampled during active or convalescent COVID-19.

This clone was counted between two and nine times. This chain joins TRBV5-6 and TRBJ1-1, with D perhaps matching TRBD1 (5 bases). The CDR3 sequence is 15 residues long. CDR1 is SGHDT, CDR2 YYEEEE, per germline. The ends were cut back, 4 bases at V and 0 bases at J, with 13 bases in the middle. Here the CDR3 DNA reads TGTGCCAGCAGCGACGATCTGACAGTGAACACTGAAGCTTTCTTT. Translated, it gives CASSDDLTVNTEAFF.

The genes are TRBV6-2 or TRBV6-3 and TRBJ1-2; D not certain. The CDR3 has 12 residues. Germline assignment: CDR1 MNHEY and CDR2 SVGEGT. The germline V and J ends were trimmed by 5 bases and 7 bases, with 11 bases remaining between them. This CDR3 reads CASSPGRFGYTF. The DNA of the CDR3 is TGTGCCAGCAGTCCGGGAAGGTTTGGCTACACCTTC.

The chain has TRBV30 and TRBJ1-6, with D possibly TRBD1 on 5 matching bases. The germline V and J ends were trimmed by 4 bases and 5 bases, with 9 bases remaining between them. The CDR3 contains 13 residues. CDR1 GTSNPN and CDR2 SVGIG come from the germline V gene (reference sequence). The CDR3, as DNA: TGTGCCTGGAAGGGGCCAGATAATTCACCCCTCCACTTT. It is translated as CAWKGPDNSPLHF. Looking up the rest from reference TRBV30 and TRBJ1-6 gives the full variable domain: SQTIHQWPATLVQPVGSPLSLECTVEGTSNPNLYWYRQAAGRGLQLLFYSVGIGQISSEVPQNLSASRPQDRQFILSSKKLLLSDSGFYLCAWKGPDNSPLHFGNGTRLTVT.

The chain recombines TRBV15 with TRBJ2-1; tentative D call: TRBD2 (6 bases). Looked up from germline, CDR1 is LNHNV and CDR2 is YYDKDF (reference sequence). V dropped 1 base and J dropped 8 bases, with 6 bases sitting between them. The CDR3 totals 12 residues. CDR3 coding DNA: TGTGCCACCAGCAGAGGGGACTATGAGCAGTTCTTC. Its translation: CATSRGDYEQFF.

J is TRBJ1-1 and V is TRBV6-2 or TRBV6-3, with 9 bases lining up with TRBD1. V lost 0 bases to trimming and J lost 4 bases; unmatched junction nucleotides: 3. Germline loops: CDR1 MNHEY, CDR2 SVGEGT. CDR3 length equals 15 residues. The CDR3 protein is CASSYSWTGVTEAFF. CDR3 nucleotides: TGTGCCAGCAGTTACTCTTGGACAGGGGTCACTGAAGCTTTCTTT.

In regard to this clone: This sample includes further DNA sequences coding for the same CDR3. The chain joins TRBV28 to TRBJ1-5; no definite D call. Germline values: CDR1 MDHEN, CDR2 SYDVKM. With 4 bases removed from V and 2 bases from J, the gap between germline ends came to 6 bases. The CDR3 runs 13 residues. The CDR3 region has the DNA TGTGCCAGCAGTTCCGGGGGCAATCAGCCCCAGCATTTT. Amino acid sequence: CASSSGGNQPQHF.

This clone was counted a few times. Within the sample, other DNA sequences also encode this same CDR3. The gene calls are TRBV15 and TRBJ1-5; no firm D call. V was shortened by 0 bases and J by 6 bases, with 6 bases between the two germline ends. The CDR3 is made up of 13 amino acids. The germline CDR1 and CDR2 sequences are LNHNV and YYDKDF (reference sequence). This CDR3 reads CATSRDPGQPQHF. Written as DNA, the CDR3 is TGTGCCACCAGCAGAGATCCGGGTCAGCCCCAGCATTTT.

This clone has only one observation. The V and J genes are TRBV29-1 and TRBJ1-1; tentatively, D is TRBD1 (5 bases). The CDR3 totals 13 residues. Germline CDR1 reads SQVTM; CDR2 reads ANQGSEA. The V end lost 2 bases, the J end lost 3 bases, and 10 bases lay between the germline ends. CDR3 nucleotide sequence: TGCAGCGTTGAAAGGGGAGGAGACACTGAAGCTTTCTTT. This encodes CSVERGGDTEAFF.